This TCR beta chain was recorded in a study of T cell repertoires in cytomegalovirus infection. Study details: In public TCR beta signatures, there were indications of both CMV infection and matching HLA type. Overall study findings and caveats: The response measured ex vivo was dominated by TCR beta clonotypes (HLA-C-restricted and CMV-specific). Identification of carriers of CMV plus the relevant HLA was achieved through cumulative public TCR beta family frequency.

The V gene lost 2 bases and the J gene lost 8 bases, with 9 bases spanning the gap. CDR3 length equals 12 residues. Germline loops: CDR1 MDHEN, CDR2 SYDVKM. On this clonotype itself: The target antigen is unknown.

TCRdb ran MiXCR on the reads and lists one entry per CDR3 protein. The profile covers roughly 300,000 distinct CDR3 sequences, with more than 9% appearing a single time and 3.5% to 4.5% taken by the ten largest. The V call is TRBV28, the J call TRBJ1-1; a possible D gene is TRBD1 (5 bases). The receptor was derived from a human donor in good health (CMV status not recorded). Some clones in this sample may be carry-over from other donors' samples. The sequenced material came from PBMCs. The DNA for the CDR3 is TGTGCCAGCAGTTTAGCCGGGGGGGAAGCTTTCTTT. Translation: CASSLAGGEAFF.